Presented here are 29 T cell receptor beta chains from one specimen sequenced in a study of blood T cell repertoires in COVID-19 (dated by TCRdb to 2020 to 2021). The library was prepared using the immunoSEQ multiplex PCR assay. TCRdb retrieved this table from immuneACCESS and kept in-frame rearrangements only. Not all clones are present; in checked studies, unresolved V genes account for under half, and no reason is known for the remainder. The table for this sample lists 250,000 to 300,000 clones; around nine tenths of them were counted only once. Less than 1% of the sample goes to the ten largest clones. Sequencing was carried out using peripheral blood. These receptors were taken from a woman aged 40 to 55 who had recovered from COVID-19.

The rearrangement joins TRBV24-1 to TRBJ1-2; D may be TRBD1 (6 bases). The CDR3 is made up of 15 amino acids. Germline CDR1 KGHDR, CDR2 SFDVKD. V lost 8 bases and J lost 3, with 18 bases in between. CDR3 in DNA: TGTGCCACCAAGGGGACGGACAGTATAGACTATGGCTACACCTTC. Protein product: CATKGTDSIDYGYTF.

The gene calls are TRBV7-2 and TRBJ2-6; D is uncertain. Germline V lookup: CDR1 SGHTA, CDR2 FQGNSA. This CDR3 has 16 residues. Trimming removed 1 base at V and 3 bases at J, with 10 bases between. The chain's CDR3 is CASSLVSGLGANVLTF. The CDR3 DNA reads TGTGCCAGCAGCTTAGTTAGTGGGCTTGGGGCCAACGTCCTGACTTTC.

This chain joins TRBV7-3 and TRBJ2-3; tentative D call: TRBD2 (5 bases). CDR3 length: 16 amino acids. Per germline, CDR1 SGHTA and CDR2 FQGTGA. With 5 bases removed from V and 1 base from J, the gap between germline ends came to 16 bases. CDR3 nucleotides: TGTGCCAGCAGCCCCCGGCCGGTGGGAGGCACAGATACGCAGTATTTT. It specifies CASSPRPVGGTDTQYF.

The chain employs TRBV24-1 and TRBJ2-1; TRBD2 matches at 8 bases. The CDR3 runs to 14 residues. V dropped 6 bases and J dropped 4; count of bases not matched to a gene: 4. Germline CDR1 reads KGHDR; CDR2 reads SFDVKD. CDR3 in amino acids: CATSRLAGYNEQFF. CDR3 DNA: TGTGCCACCAGTAGGTTAGCGGGATACAATGAGCAGTTCTTC.

The chain uses TRBV19 and TRBJ2-1; 13 bases are shared with TRBD2. Germline trimming cut 6 bases from V and 8 bases from J; bases unmatched to any gene: 4. The CDR3 has 14 residues. Germline CDR1 and CDR2: LNHDA and SQIVND (reference sequence). This CDR3 is CASSGTSGIYEQFF. CDR3 coding DNA: TGTGCCAGTAGCGGGACTAGCGGGATTTATGAGCAGTTCTTC.

The rearrangement joins TRBV9 to TRBJ2-5; a weak D match, TRBD1 (5 bases). V was shortened by 0 bases and J by 5 bases, with 14 bases between the two germline ends. CDR1 and CDR2 from the germline V gene are SGDLS and YYNGEE. The CDR3 sequence is 15 residues long. The CDR3 here is CASSVDGRAWETQYF. The CDR3, as DNA: TGTGCCAGCAGCGTAGATGGCAGGGCTTGGGAGACCCAGTACTTC.

V and J are TRBV19 and TRBJ2-5, with TRBD1 identical over 8 bases. V shed 1 base and J 2 bases; nucleotides not matched to a gene: 6. The CDR3 contains 16 residues. The germline gives CDR1 LNHDA, CDR2 SQIVND (reference sequence). The CDR3 loop reads CASSIVARGLQETQYF. The CDR3 nucleotides read TGTGCCAGTAGTATAGTGGCCAGGGGGCTACAAGAGACCCAGTACTTC.

This chain uses TRBV27 with TRBJ2-7, with 9 positions matching TRBD1. This CDR3 is built from 14 residues. The V gene's germline CDR1 is MNHEY and CDR2 SMNVEV (reference sequence). V trimming: 5 bases; J trimming: 6 bases; junction bases outside the gene matches: 8. CDR3 nucleotide sequence: TGTGCCAGCAGTACCCGGGACAGGGTTGGCGAGCAGTACTTC. Its translation is CASSTRDRVGEQYF.

This clone was observed a few times. The rearrangement links TRBV5-1 to TRBJ1-1; TRBD1 agrees at 7 bases. Per the germline V gene, CDR1 is SGHRS and CDR2 is YFSETQ. The CDR3 covers 14 residues. Trimming at V came to 5 bases and at J to 4 bases, leaving 8 bases not matched to a gene. CDR3 coding DNA: TGCGCCAGCAGTTTAGACAGGGTGGCCACTGAAGCTTTCTTT. Translated, it gives CASSLDRVATEAFF.

This clone has just one count. V and J are TRBV27 and TRBJ2-3; no reliable D call. With 7 bases removed from V and 0 bases from J, the gap between germline ends came to 14 bases. Per germline, CDR1 MNHEY and CDR2 SMNVEV (reference sequence). CDR3 size: 15 residues. The DNA of the CDR3 is TGTGCCAGCACGCGGCTGAGCTCTAGCACAGATACGCAGTATTTT. Protein: CASTRLSSSTDTQYF.

CDR3 amino acids: CASSHLAGYTSTDTQYF. The DNA for the CDR3 is TGCGCCAGCAGCCATTTAGCGGGGTATACTAGCACAGATACGCAGTATTTT. The V call is TRBV4-1, the J call TRBJ2-3, with 8 bases aligning to TRBD2. Germline CDR1 and CDR2: MGHRA and YSYEKL. Trimming took 3 bases from V and 0 from J; bases not matched to a gene: 8. This CDR3 has 17 amino acids.

The chain recombines TRBV5-1 with TRBJ2-1; TRBD2 matches at 14 bases. With 1 base clipped from V and 7 bases from J, the junction kept 7 bases outside the gene matches. The CDR3 runs 17 residues. The germline V gene encodes CDR1 SGHRS and CDR2 YFSETQ. The CDR3 reads CASSLPPTSGGDNEQFF. The CDR3, as DNA: TGCGCCAGCAGCTTGCCGCCGACTAGCGGGGGGGATAATGAGCAGTTCTTC.

The V call is TRBV5-1, the J call TRBJ1-1, with TRBD1 matching over 9 bases. The CDR3 sequence is 14 residues long. Germline CDR1 SGHRS, CDR2 YFSETQ. V gave up 4 bases and J gave up 7 bases; unmatched junction bases: 8. The CDR3 here is CASSPGTGSIEAFF. DNA of the CDR3: TGCGCCAGCAGCCCAGGGACAGGGAGCATTGAAGCTTTCTTT.

The chain employs TRBV15 and TRBJ2-7, with TRBD1 identical over 11 bases. V gave up 4 bases and J gave up 2 bases; unmatched junction bases: 1. Germline V lookup: CDR1 LNHNV, CDR2 YYDKDF (reference sequence). CDR3 length: 14 residues. This chain's CDR3 is CATSTGQGAYEQYF. CDR3 nucleotides: TGTGCCACCAGCACGGGACAGGGGGCCTACGAGCAGTACTTC.

The chain combines TRBV2 with TRBJ2-3; D might be TRBD1 (6 bases). In germline, CDR1 is SNHLY, CDR2 FYNNEI. The CDR3 totals 13 residues. Trimming removed 4 bases at V and 2 bases at J, with 7 bases between. This CDR3 reads CASSGQVTDTQYF. The CDR3 nucleotides are TGTGCCAGCAGTGGACAGGTCACAGATACGCAGTATTTT.

V and J are TRBV27 and TRBJ1-5; D remains unclear. V lost 6 bases to trimming and J lost 3 bases, with 15 bases between them. CDR1 and CDR2 (germline): MNHEY, SMNVEV (reference sequence). This CDR3 comprises 15 residues. DNA for the CDR3: TGTGCCAGCAGCGCAACCTTGACACACAATCAGCCCCAGCATTTT. Protein sequence: CASSATLTHNQPQHF.

CDR3 protein: CASSISGRAMETQYF. The CDR3 DNA follows: TGCGCCAGCAGCATTAGCGGGAGGGCCATGGAGACCCAGTACTTC. The chain couples TRBV5-1 to TRBJ2-5; TRBD2 matches 11 bases. Germline CDR1 reads SGHRS; CDR2 reads YFSETQ. The CDR3 length is 15 residues. With V trimmed by 4 bases and J by 5 bases, 7 bases remained unmatched.

The V and J genes are TRBV5-1 and TRBJ1-1; possible D gene TRBD1, 5 bases. CDR3 length equals 13 residues. In germline, CDR1 is SGHRS, CDR2 YFSETQ. Trimming removed 4 bases from V and 6 bases from J, with 13 bases in between. The CDR3 protein is CASSGGTTAEAFF. The CDR3 bases are TGCGCCAGCAGCGGAGGGACGACGGCTGAAGCTTTCTTT.

The chain carries TRBV19 and TRBJ1-5; D might be TRBD1 (6 bases). The CDR3 totals 14 residues. V was pared by 7 bases and J by 2 bases, with 12 bases between. Germline CDR1 is LNHDA and CDR2 is SQIVND (reference sequence). CDR3 DNA: TGTGCCAGTAATTCCAGGGGAGGCAATCAGCCCCAGCATTTT. Translated: CASNSRGGNQPQHF.

The V gene is TRBV28, the J gene TRBJ2-7; 9 bases are shared with TRBD1. Looked up from germline, CDR1 is MDHEN and CDR2 is SYDVKM. After removal of 7 bases from V and 1 base from J, the junction contained 8 bases not matched to a gene. This CDR3 contains 15 residues. The CDR3: CASTFGTGYSYEQYF. The CDR3 DNA follows: TGTGCCAGCACCTTCGGGACAGGGTATTCCTACGAGCAGTACTTC.

The gene calls are TRBV7-9 and TRBJ2-3, with D tentatively TRBD1 (6 bases). Trimming shortened V by 0 bases and J by 3 bases, and 7 bases separated the two germline ends. The CDR3 runs to 14 residues. Germline loops: CDR1 SEHNR, CDR2 FQNEAQ (reference sequence). The CDR3 coding sequence is TGTGCCAGCAGCTTAGCGCAGGGGACAGATACGCAGTATTTT. Translated: CASSLAQGTDTQYF.

The chain carries TRBV3-1 (or the pseudogene TRBV3-2) and TRBJ1-1; 9 nucleotides align to TRBD1. CDR1 and CDR2 (germline): LGHDT, YNNKEL (reference sequence). The CDR3 is 12 amino acids. V trimming: 4 bases; J trimming: 11 bases; junction bases outside the gene matches: 5. The CDR3 loop reads CASSPQGAQAFF. The CDR3 nucleotides read TGTGCCAGCAGCCCACAGGGGGCGCAGGCTTTCTTT.

The chain links TRBV19 to TRBJ2-7; the match to TRBD1 covers 8 bases. CDR1 LNHDA and CDR2 SQIVND come from the germline V gene (reference sequence). The V gene end was trimmed by 4 bases and the J gene end by 6 bases; junction bases not matched to a gene: 8. The CDR3 is 14 amino acids. The CDR3 protein is CASSTQDRASEQYF. CDR3 bases: TGTGCCAGTAGTACACAGGACAGGGCGAGCGAGCAGTACTTC.

The chain has TRBV27 and TRBJ1-1, with D hard to call. Germline V gene data show CDR1 as MNHEY and CDR2 as SMNVEV (reference sequence). CDR3 length: 14 residues. The V gene lost 3 bases and the J gene lost 1 base, with 9 bases spanning the gap. This chain's CDR3 is CASSFSQRNTEAFF. The CDR3 DNA is TGTGCCAGCAGTTTTAGCCAGAGGAACACTGAAGCTTTCTTT.

This rearrangement joins TRBV28 to TRBJ1-2; D remains unclear. The CDR3 is 12 amino acids. The V end lost 3 bases, the J end lost 7 bases, and 9 bases lay between the germline ends. Germline V lookup: CDR1 MDHEN, CDR2 SYDVKM. CDR3 protein: CASSFGGSGYTF. The CDR3 region has the DNA TGTGCCAGCAGTTTCGGCGGGTCTGGCTACACCTTC.

CDR3 nucleotides: TGTGCCAGCAGCTTAGTTTCGGGGGAGAACACCGGGGAGCTGTTTTTT. This codes for CASSLVSGENTGELFF. The genes are TRBV11-3 and TRBJ2-2, with a weak D call TRBD2 (6 bases). The V end lost 1 base, the J end lost 1 base, and 10 bases lay between the germline ends. The CDR3 length is 16 residues. Germline V gene lookup returns CDR1 SGHNT and CDR2 YENEEA.

The gene calls are TRBV2 and TRBJ1-6; TRBD1 matches 9 bases. The V gene's germline CDR1 is SNHLY and CDR2 FYNNEI. The CDR3 spans 14 residues. V gave up 5 bases and J gave up 7 bases; unmatched junction bases: 3. For the CDR3, the DNA is TGTGCCAGCAGTTCGACAGGGGGAAATTCACCCCTCCACTTT. Translation: CASSSTGGNSPLHF.

This rearrangement joins TRBV10-3 to TRBJ2-7, with 7 bases that match TRBD1. The germline gives CDR1 ENHRY, CDR2 SYGVKD. This CDR3 spans 15 amino acids. V lost 0 bases to trimming and J lost 4 bases; unmatched junction nucleotides: 6. Here the CDR3 DNA reads TGTGCCATCAGTGAGTCGATGACAGGGACATACGAGCAGTACTTC. Its translation: CAISESMTGTYEQYF.

As for this clone: Relative to the germline gene, one junction end is altered; a read error may explain this. The chain employs TRBV11-2 and TRBJ2-1; TRBD2 might be the D (6 bases). Germline V lookup: CDR1 SGHAT, CDR2 FQNNGV. This CDR3 is 14 amino acids long. CDR3 DNA: TGTGCCACCAGCGCGGGGAATGGCTACAATGAGCAGTTCTTC. Translated, it gives CATSAGNGYNEQFF.